This T cell receptor (beta chain) came from a study of T cell repertoires in ileal Crohn's disease. In the study overall: Operated complications were stricturing disease (around 61%) and penetrating disease (approximately 39%).

The length of the CDR3 is 17 residues. V trimming: 7 bases; J trimming: 5 bases; junction bases outside the gene matches: 9. CDR1 is WSHSY and CDR2 is SAAADI in the germline V gene. Sequencing used immunoSEQ multiplex PCR; TCRdb keeps in-frame clones, though not all of them. The sample has over 9,500 clones; 76% are singletons. This clone was detected only a few times. Sequencing was carried out using ileal tissue. The TCR comes from an adult with Crohn's disease. The chain joins TRBV10-2 to TRBJ2-1; 15 bases agree with TRBD2. CDR3 amino acids: CASIPGLAGGSHNEQFF. Written as DNA, the CDR3 is TGCGCCAGCATTCCCGGACTAGCGGGAGGGTCCCACAATGAGCAGTTCTTC.